The 30 T cell receptor beta chains below come from one sample, sequenced in a study of yellow fever vaccine responses in identical twins. TCRdb fed the RT-PCR reads into MiXCR, producing one record per CDR3 protein. The sample records roughly 36,000 distinct CDR3 sequences, roughly 60% being singletons. Material: T cells from blood (PBMCs), unsorted or a sorted subset (not recorded which), obtained before or after yellow fever vaccination (not recorded which). The receptors were gathered from a young woman who received the yellow fever vaccine.

The rearrangement uses TRBV20-1 and TRBJ2-3; D not resolved. V shed 5 bases and J shed 3 bases, with 3 bases lying between them. CDR1 and CDR2 (germline): DFQATT, SNEGSKA (reference sequence). This CDR3 is 10 amino acids long. In DNA, the CDR3 is TGCAGTGCTCGAACAGATACGCAGTATTTT. As protein: CSARTDTQYF.

The V and J genes are TRBV15 and TRBJ2-4, with 8 bases fitting TRBD1. CDR1 is LNHNV, CDR2 YYDKDF, per germline (reference sequence). CDR3 length: 17 amino acids. The V gene end was trimmed by 4 bases and the J gene end by 0 bases; junction bases not matched to a gene: 8. CDR3: CATSTNRQGLAKNIQYF. In DNA form, the CDR3 reads TGTGCCACCAGCACCAATCGACAGGGGCTAGCCAAAAACATTCAGTACTTC.

The CDR3 sequence: CASSLDYRSMGVYNEQFF. The CDR3 bases are TGCGCCAGCAGCTTGGACTACAGATCGATGGGGGTTTACAATGAGCAGTTCTTC. The chain couples TRBV5-1 to TRBJ2-1, with D perhaps assigned TRBD1 or TRBD2 (5 bases each). The CDR3 length is 18 residues. V was trimmed by 0 bases and J by 4 bases, leaving 20 bases between them. The germline CDR1 and CDR2 sequences are SGHRS and YFSETQ.

This chain connects TRBV7-9 to TRBJ1-5, with TRBD1 as a possible D gene (6 bases). Per germline, CDR1 SEHNR and CDR2 FQNEAQ (reference sequence). V lost 6 bases, J lost 2 bases, and 14 bases lay in between. The CDR3 totals 15 residues. CDR3 DNA sequence: TGTGCCAGCAGATTTAAGGGGGAAGGCAATCAGCCCCAGCATTTT. Residues: CASRFKGEGNQPQHF. The full variable domain, with the rest looked up from reference TRBV7-9 and TRBJ1-5, is DTGVSQNPRHKITKRGQNVTFRCDPISEHNRLYWYRQTLGQGPEFLTYFQNEAQLEKSRLLSDRFSAERPKGSFSTLEIQRTEQGDSAMYLCASRFKGEGNQPQHFGDGTRLSIL.

This clonotype has only a few counts. The chain uses TRBV7-3 and TRBJ2-2, with D perhaps matching TRBD2 (5 bases). Trimming took off 3 bases at V and 5 bases at J, with 7 bases between the two ends. The CDR3 sequence is 13 residues long. Germline assignment: CDR1 SGHTA and CDR2 FQGTGA. CDR3 nucleotide sequence: TGTGCCAGCAGCTTGGCGGGTACCGGGGAGCTGTTTTTT. Translating gives CASSLAGTGELFF.

This clonotype has more than one count but fewer than ten. CDR3 nucleotide sequence: TGTGCCACCAGCAGAGATGGAGCAGGCTACAATGAGCAGTTCTTC. The encoded protein is CATSRDGAGYNEQFF. This rearrangement joins TRBV15 to TRBJ2-1; no definite D call. The CDR3 has 15 residues. V was cut by 0 bases and J by 3 bases, with 9 bases left in between. From germline, CDR1 is LNHNV and CDR2 YYDKDF (reference sequence).

This rearrangement joins TRBV6-4 to TRBJ2-3; D unclear. Per the germline V gene, CDR1 is MRHNA and CDR2 is SNTAGT. V was clipped by 3 bases and J by 0 bases, with 10 bases between them. The CDR3 runs 15 residues. DNA of the CDR3: TGTGCCAGCAGTGAATTAGCCGGGAGCACAGATACGCAGTATTTT. It codes for CASSELAGSTDTQYF.

The V call is TRBV4-2, the J call TRBJ2-6; a possible D gene is TRBD2 (6 bases). V was pared by 1 base and J by 0 bases, with 16 bases between. Germline lookup yields CDR1 LGHNA and CDR2 YNFKEQ. This CDR3 comprises 19 residues. The DNA for the CDR3 is TGTGCCAGCAGCCAAGTGATTGGGGAGGAACACTCTGGGGCCAACGTCCTGACTTTC. It is translated as CASSQVIGEEHSGANVLTF.

This chain uses TRBV20-1 with TRBJ2-5; perhaps TRBD1 as D (5 bases). V was trimmed by 5 bases and J by 2 bases, leaving 12 bases between them. Germline assignment: CDR1 DFQATT and CDR2 SNEGSKA (reference sequence). The CDR3 spans 13 residues. The CDR3 protein is CSADRPGQETQYF. CDR3 nucleotides: TGCAGTGCTGACCGCCCAGGGCAAGAGACCCAGTACTTC.

The chain uses TRBV4-3 and TRBJ2-5; TRBD2 matches 8 bases. Trimming at V came to 3 bases and at J to 2 bases, leaving 11 bases not matched to a gene. The CDR3 spans 17 residues. Per germline, CDR1 LGHNA and CDR2 YSLEER. The CDR3: CASSHEGGTSGQETQYF. For the CDR3, the DNA is TGCGCCAGCAGCCATGAAGGTGGCACTAGCGGACAAGAGACCCAGTACTTC.

V usage is TRBV6-1 and J usage is TRBJ1-1; D gene ambiguous. V was trimmed by 7 bases and J by 2 bases, leaving 20 bases between them. The CDR3 is 16 amino acids. From germline, CDR1 is MNHNS and CDR2 SASEGT. CDR3 in DNA: TGTGCCAGCACCCGATCGTGGTCGTGGACCAACACTGAAGCTTTCTTT. This codes for CASTRSWSWTNTEAFF.

The rearrangement uses TRBV27 and TRBJ1-2, with D tentatively TRBD1 (6 bases). Per germline, CDR1 MNHEY and CDR2 SMNVEV (reference sequence). The CDR3 length is 17 residues. Trimming removed 7 bases at V and 3 bases at J, with 24 bases between. Here the CDR3 reads CASTPLTEGGLHYGYTF. CDR3 nucleotide sequence: TGTGCCAGCACCCCCCTCACAGAGGGGGGCCTTCACTATGGCTACACCTTC.

The chain uses TRBV12-3 or TRBV12-4 and TRBJ2-2; tentatively, D is TRBD1 (5 bases). Trimming removed 3 bases at V and 3 bases at J, with 11 bases between. CDR3 size: 15 residues. The CDR3 DNA is TGTGCCAGCAGTTTGTGGCAGGGATACACCGGGGAGCTGTTTTTT. This codes for CASSLWQGYTGELFF.

The chain couples TRBV18 to TRBJ2-7; 11 bases line up with TRBD2. The CDR3 is 16 residues long. Looked up from germline, CDR1 is KGHSH and CDR2 is LQKENI. The V segment lost 0 bases and the J segment 4 bases; nucleotides outside the gene matches: 5. CDR3 coding DNA: TGTGCCAGCTCACCACCGTCACTAGCGGGAGCGTACGAGCAGTACTTC. Encoded protein: CASSPPSLAGAYEQYF.

V usage is TRBV12-3 or TRBV12-4 and J usage is TRBJ2-3, with TRBD2 matching over 10 bases. Unmatched junction bases numbered 9, after V lost 6 bases and J lost 0 bases. This CDR3 has 17 amino acids. The CDR3 DNA sequence: TGTGCCAGCAGACGCGACGGGACTAGCGAAAGCACAGATACGCAGTATTTT. Amino acid sequence: CASRRDGTSESTDTQYF.

The chain links TRBV7-9 to TRBJ1-1; D call uncertain. Trimming removed 4 bases from V and 4 bases from J, with 4 bases in between. Germline CDR1 SEHNR, CDR2 FQNEAQ (reference sequence). The CDR3 is 11 amino acids. This CDR3 is CASSSSTEAFF. CDR3 bases: TGTGCCAGCAGCTCCAGCACTGAAGCTTTCTTT. The variable domain in full, completed from reference TRBV7-9 and TRBJ1-1, reads DTGVSQNPRHKITKRGQNVTFRCDPISEHNRLYWYRQTLGQGPEFLTYFQNEAQLEKSRLLSDRFSAERPKGSFSTLEIQRTEQGDSAMYLCASSSSTEAFFGQGTRLTVV.

The chain has TRBV5-5 and TRBJ1-5; D is undetermined. The CDR3 consists of 15 residues. Deletions cut 4 bases from V and 3 bases from J, with 14 bases between. CDR1 is SGHKS and CDR2 is YYEKEE in the germline V gene (reference sequence). The CDR3, as DNA: TGTGCCAGCAGCCAAGCGCATGGCTCCAATCAGCCCCAGCATTTT. It translates to CASSQAHGSNQPQHF.

The rearrangement links TRBV29-1 to TRBJ2-3; D is ambiguous. Germline CDR1 and CDR2: SQVTM and ANQGSEA. V was cut by 4 bases and J by 3 bases, with 5 bases left in between. The CDR3 spans 11 residues. The CDR3 bases are TGCAGCGTTGGCAGGACAGATACGCAGTATTTT. It encodes CSVGRTDTQYF.

The CDR3 bases are TGTGCCAGCAGTTCTGAGGGGGGGCCCCCGGTAGGTACGCAGTATTTT. Its protein is CASSSEGGPPVGTQYF. The rearrangement links TRBV26 to TRBJ2-3; TRBD1, as called in the table, went unchecked against the DNA. TRBV26 has pseudogene status. The CDR3 is made up of 16 amino acids.

The chain couples TRBV25-1 to TRBJ1-2; D possibly corresponds to TRBD1 (6 bases). The CDR3 covers 14 residues. The V gene's germline CDR1 is MGHDK and CDR2 SYGVNS. The ends were cut back, 4 bases at V and 3 bases at J, with 12 bases in the middle. The CDR3 is CASSAPQGHYGYTF. The CDR3 coding sequence is TGTGCCAGCAGTGCGCCCCAGGGGCACTATGGCTACACCTTC.

V and J are TRBV7-2 and TRBJ2-2; 9 nucleotides align to TRBD1. Trimming at V came to 3 bases and at J to 0 bases, leaving 2 bases not matched to a gene. The CDR3 runs to 16 residues. Germline assignment: CDR1 SGHTA and CDR2 FQGNSA. The CDR3 nucleotides read TGTGCCAGCAGCTTTCGGGACAGGGCGAACACCGGGGAGCTGTTTTTT. Translating it yields CASSFRDRANTGELFF.

The J gene is TRBJ2-5, the V gene TRBV2, with TRBD1 matching over 8 bases. The CDR3 consists of 14 residues. With V trimmed by 5 bases and J by 5 bases, 7 bases remained unmatched. The germline gives CDR1 SNHLY, CDR2 FYNNEI. CDR3 DNA: TGTGCCAGCAGTACAGACAGGGGACGGGAGACCCAGTACTTC. It yields the protein CASSTDRGRETQYF.

The chain carries TRBV11-3 and TRBJ2-1; no clear D gene. This CDR3 comprises 17 residues. Germline CDR1 is SGHNT and CDR2 is YENEEA. Trimming took off 5 bases at V and 0 bases at J, with 17 bases between the two ends. Written as DNA, the CDR3 is TGTGCCAGCAGCCTCGTTCGTGCCTCGAGCTCCTACAATGAGCAGTTCTTC. Translating it yields CASSLVRASSSYNEQFF.

This clonotype has a handful of counts. This sequence joins TRBV29-1 and TRBJ1-2; 8 nucleotides agree with TRBD1. CDR3 size: 13 residues. V shed 1 base and J 7 bases; nucleotides not matched to a gene: 5. Germline V gene lookup returns CDR1 SQVTM and CDR2 ANQGSEA. The CDR3 nucleotides are TGCAGCGTTGAAGGCGGGACAGGCTTTGGCTACACCTTC. Residues: CSVEGGTGFGYTF.

The rearrangement joins TRBV3-1 to TRBJ1-5; D is unclear. There are 14 residues in the CDR3. Germline lookup yields CDR1 LGHDT and CDR2 YNNKEL (reference sequence). Between the trimmed V and J ends, which lost 1 base and 3 bases, there was a span of 7 bases. CDR3 in DNA: TGTGCCAGCAGCCAAGGGACCGACAATCAGCCCCAGCATTTT. Its translation: CASSQGTDNQPQHF.

This clonotype was seen once. V and J are TRBV5-5 and TRBJ2-2, with TRBD2 matching over 8 bases. The CDR3 is 15 amino acids. Germline trimming cut 4 bases from V and 7 bases from J; bases unmatched to any gene: 9. In germline, CDR1 is SGHKS, CDR2 YYEKEE (reference sequence). Written as DNA, the CDR3 is TGTGCCAGCAGCCAGAAGCGGGAGATTAACGGGGAGCTGTTTTTT. Residues: CASSQKREINGELFF.

The V gene is TRBV3-1, the J gene TRBJ1-2, with D perhaps TRBD1 (5 bases). Looked up from germline, CDR1 is LGHDT and CDR2 is YNNKEL (reference sequence). V was trimmed by 6 bases and J by 1 base, leaving 12 bases between them. The length of the CDR3 is 14 residues. As DNA, the CDR3 is TGTGCCAGCAGTCGAACGACAGATAACTATGGCTACACCTTC. Translation: CASSRTTDNYGYTF.

This chain connects TRBV4-2 to TRBJ1-2; maybe TRBD1 (6 bases). The CDR3 length is 14 residues. Trimming removed 1 base at V and 6 bases at J, with 12 bases between. Germline V gene sequence: CDR1 LGHNA, CDR2 YNFKEQ. The CDR3 spells CASSQVRGAHGYTF. CDR3 sequence (DNA): TGTGCCAGCAGCCAAGTACGGGGGGCGCATGGCTACACCTTC.

The gene calls are TRBV20-1 and TRBJ1-1; D may be TRBD1 (5 bases). Germline assignment: CDR1 DFQATT and CDR2 SNEGSKA (reference sequence). V was pared by 8 bases and J by 3 bases, with 22 bases between. The CDR3 sequence is 15 residues long. Here the CDR3 DNA reads TGCAGTCCGCCCCCTTGGGGGGGAGTGTACACTGAAGCTTTCTTT. Protein product: CSPPPWGGVYTEAFF.

The chain has TRBV18 and TRBJ1-4; no definite D call. This CDR3 has 17 amino acids. Trimming removed 2 bases from V and 0 bases from J, with 13 bases in between. Germline lookup yields CDR1 KGHSH and CDR2 LQKENI. The CDR3 reads CASSPTNTVATNEKLFF. The DNA for the CDR3 is TGTGCCAGCTCACCAACTAACACCGTTGCAACTAATGAAAAACTGTTTTTT.